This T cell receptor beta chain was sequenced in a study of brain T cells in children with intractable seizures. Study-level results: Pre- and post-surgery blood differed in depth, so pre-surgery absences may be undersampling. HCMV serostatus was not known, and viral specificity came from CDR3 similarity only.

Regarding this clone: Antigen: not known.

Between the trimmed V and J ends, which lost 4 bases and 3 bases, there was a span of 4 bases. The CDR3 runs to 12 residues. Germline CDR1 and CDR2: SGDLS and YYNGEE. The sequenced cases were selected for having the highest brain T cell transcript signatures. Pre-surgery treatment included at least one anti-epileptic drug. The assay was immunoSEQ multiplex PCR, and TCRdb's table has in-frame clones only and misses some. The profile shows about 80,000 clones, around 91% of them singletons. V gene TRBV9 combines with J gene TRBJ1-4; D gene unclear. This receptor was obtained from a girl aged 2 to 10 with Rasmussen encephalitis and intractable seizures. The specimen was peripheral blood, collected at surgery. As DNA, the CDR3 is TGTGCCAGCAGCTCCGCTAATGAAAAACTGTTTTTT. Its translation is CASSSANEKLFF.